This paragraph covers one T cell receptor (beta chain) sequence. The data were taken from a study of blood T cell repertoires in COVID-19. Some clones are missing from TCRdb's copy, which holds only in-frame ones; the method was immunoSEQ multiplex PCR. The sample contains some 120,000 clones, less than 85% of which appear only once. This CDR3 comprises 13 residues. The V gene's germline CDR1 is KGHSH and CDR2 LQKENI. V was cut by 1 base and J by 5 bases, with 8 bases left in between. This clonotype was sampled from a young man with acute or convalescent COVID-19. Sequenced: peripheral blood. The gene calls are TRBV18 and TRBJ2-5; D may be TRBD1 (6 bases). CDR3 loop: CASSPQQGETQYF. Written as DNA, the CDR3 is TGTGCCAGCTCACCACAGCAGGGGGAGACCCAGTACTTC.